Following are 31 T cell receptor beta chains from one sample sequenced in a study of T cell changes during pregnancy in multiple sclerosis. Data came from immunoSEQ multiplex PCR; TCRdb stores just in-frame clones and leaves some out. The data contain about 100,000 clones, roughly nine tenths of them singletons. Sequencing was performed on peripheral blood, taken after pregnancy. These receptors came from a female donor with multiple sclerosis, enrolled in a pregnancy study.

The gene calls are TRBV7-9 and TRBJ2-2; no clear D. The CDR3 totals 15 residues. Germline V gene data show CDR1 as SEHNR and CDR2 as FQNEAQ (reference sequence). V was shortened by 4 bases and J by 5 bases, with 14 bases between the two germline ends. The CDR3 reads CASSSHLTRTGELFF. CDR3 DNA: TGTGCCAGCAGCTCCCATCTTACTCGTACCGGGGAGCTGTTTTTT.

This chain joins TRBV6-1 and TRBJ1-1, with no clear D. This CDR3 has 13 residues. The germline V gene has CDR1 MNHNS and CDR2 SASEGT. V gave up 3 bases and J gave up 7 bases, with 12 bases separating them. The CDR3 reads CASSDGGLNEAFF. The CDR3 DNA sequence: TGTGCCAGCAGTGATGGTGGGCTGAATGAAGCTTTCTTT.

The J gene is TRBJ1-1, the V gene TRBV4-2; D is uncertain. Germline values: CDR1 LGHNA, CDR2 YNFKEQ. Trimming took off 3 bases at V and 0 bases at J, with 11 bases between the two ends. The CDR3 is made up of 15 amino acids. This CDR3 is CASSHSTGVNTEAFF. DNA of the CDR3: TGTGCCAGCAGCCACAGCACCGGGGTGAACACTGAAGCTTTCTTT.

The chain has TRBV9 and TRBJ1-4; D may be TRBD1 (5 bases). The CDR3 is made up of 16 amino acids. Trimming stripped 3 bases from V and 0 bases from J, with 12 bases between. The V gene's germline CDR1 is SGDLS and CDR2 YYNGEE. Here the CDR3 reads CASSGSDSATNEKLFF. The CDR3 DNA is TGTGCCAGCAGCGGATCTGACAGTGCAACTAATGAAAAACTGTTTTTT.

The V and J genes are TRBV7-9 and TRBJ2-2; 9 nucleotides match TRBD1. V dropped 0 bases and J dropped 1; count of bases not matched to a gene: 9. CDR3 length: 19 residues. Germline CDR1 and CDR2: SEHNR and FQNEAQ (reference sequence). CDR3 residues: CASSLAGTGSPQNTGELFF. CDR3 nucleotides: TGTGCCAGCAGCTTAGCGGGGACAGGGTCCCCCCAGAACACCGGGGAGCTGTTTTTT.

The CDR3 protein is CASSWGSSKGEAFF. In DNA form, the CDR3 reads TGCGCCAGCAGCTGGGGCAGCAGTAAGGGTGAAGCTTTCTTT. The V gene is TRBV5-1, the J gene TRBJ1-1, with D possibly TRBD1 on 5 matching bases. Per the germline V gene, CDR1 is SGHRS and CDR2 is YFSETQ. V was cut by 3 bases and J by 7 bases, with 16 bases left in between. CDR3 size: 14 residues.

In its sample, this clone was seen once. This chain links TRBV5-6 with TRBJ2-5; 8 bases match TRBD1. Trimming cost V 3 bases and J 5 bases; bases outside gene matches: 9. Germline V lookup: CDR1 SGHDT, CDR2 YYEEEE. The CDR3 runs 15 residues. The CDR3, as DNA: TGTGCCAGCAGCTCATCAGTCAGGGGGCCGGAGACCCAGTACTTC. Amino acid sequence: CASSSSVRGPETQYF.

The chain employs TRBV30 and TRBJ1-4; D call uncertain. The germline CDR1 and CDR2 sequences are GTSNPN and SVGIG (reference sequence). Trimming stripped 5 bases from V and 4 bases from J, with 8 bases between. This CDR3 region has 12 residues. The CDR3 sequence: CAWAVFNEKLFF. In DNA form, the CDR3 reads TGTGCCTGGGCAGTTTTTAATGAAAAACTGTTTTTT.

The gene calls are TRBV7-8 and TRBJ1-3, with D perhaps TRBD1 (5 bases). Germline V lookup: CDR1 SGHVS, CDR2 FQNEAQ. V lost 4 bases, J lost 3 bases, and 13 bases lay in between. This CDR3 region has 15 residues. For the CDR3, the DNA is TGTGCCAGCAGCTCGGAAGGAGGGGTTGGAAACACCATATATTTT. This translates into CASSSEGGVGNTIYF.

The chain combines TRBV30 with TRBJ2-1; 10 bases match TRBD2. V shed 4 bases, J shed 4 bases, and the junction held 4 bases outside the gene matches. The germline CDR1 and CDR2 sequences are GTSNPN and SVGIG (reference sequence). This CDR3 spans 14 amino acids. The CDR3 nucleotides read TGTGCCTGGAAAGGACTAGCGGAATACAATGAGCAGTTCTTC. The encoded protein is CAWKGLAEYNEQFF.

The rearrangement links TRBV7-8 to TRBJ1-1; D remains unclear. The CDR3 extends over 11 amino acids. The germline gives CDR1 SGHVS, CDR2 FQNEAQ. The V end lost 6 bases, the J end lost 4 bases, and 6 bases lay between the germline ends. The CDR3 reads CASRGATEAFF. CDR3 nucleotides: TGTGCCAGCAGGGGCGCCACTGAAGCTTTCTTT. Full variable domain (missing parts from reference TRBV7-8 and TRBJ1-1): GAGVSQSPRYKVAKRGQDVALRCDPISGHVSLFWYQQALGQGPEFLTYFQNEAQLDKSGLPSDRFFAERPEGSVSTLKIQRTQQEDSAVYLCASRGATEAFFGQGTRLTVV.

The chain has TRBV10-3 and TRBJ2-3; TRBD2 matches at 9 bases. V lost 5 bases and J lost 0; bases outside the gene matches: 6. The CDR3 has 16 residues. Germline V CDR1 and CDR2: ENHRY, SYGVKD. CDR3 in amino acids: CAISSGGSSSTDTQYF. The DNA of the CDR3 is TGTGCCATCAGTAGCGGGGGGTCATCTAGCACAGATACGCAGTATTTT.

The chain joins TRBV6-5 to TRBJ1-1; 8 nucleotides match TRBD1. CDR3 size: 15 residues. V shed 2 bases, J shed 7 bases, and the junction held 9 bases outside the gene matches. Germline V lookup: CDR1 MNHEY, CDR2 SVGAGI. The CDR3 region is CASSYGGDRGDEAFF. Written as DNA, the CDR3 is TGTGCCAGCAGTTACGGAGGTGACAGGGGCGATGAAGCTTTCTTT.

The genes are TRBV9 and TRBJ2-3; 7 nucleotides align to TRBD2. From germline, CDR1 is SGDLS and CDR2 YYNGEE. The trim removed 0 bases at V and 5 bases at J, leaving 3 bases unmatched. This CDR3 contains 14 residues. The CDR3 DNA reads as TGTGCCAGCAGCGTAGAGCTAGCGGTAGATACGCAGTATTTT. Protein sequence: CASSVELAVDTQYF.

The chain couples TRBV6-5 to TRBJ2-5; 13 bases are a match to TRBD2. With 0 bases clipped from V and 4 bases from J, the junction kept 2 bases outside the gene matches. The germline V gene has CDR1 MNHEY and CDR2 SVGAGI. The length of the CDR3 is 16 residues. The CDR3 coding sequence is TGTGCCAGCAGTTACTCAGGACTAGCGGGGGTAGAGACCCAGTACTTC. This gives the protein CASSYSGLAGVETQYF.

The V call is TRBV13, the J call TRBJ1-2; 7 bases agree with TRBD1. Germline lookup yields CDR1 PRHDT and CDR2 FYEKMQ (reference sequence). The CDR3 loop spans 15 amino acids. V shed 4 bases and J 4 bases; nucleotides not matched to a gene: 9. In DNA, the CDR3 is TGTGCCAGCAGCTCCCGACAGGGATTTGTCTATGGCTACACCTTC. As protein: CASSSRQGFVYGYTF.

The genes are TRBV5-6 and TRBJ1-1; a weak D match, TRBD1 (6 bases). This CDR3 is 14 amino acids long. Germline CDR1 SGHDT, CDR2 YYEEEE. V lost 3 bases to trimming and J lost 3 bases, with 12 bases between them. The DNA of the CDR3 is TGTGCCAGCAGCTCCCGGGACATCTACACTGAAGCTTTCTTT. Translated, it gives CASSSRDIYTEAFF. Full variable domain (outside the CDR3, taken from reference TRBV5-6 and TRBJ1-1): DAGVTQSPTHLIKTRGQQVTLRCSPKSGHDTVSWYQQALGQGPQFIFQYYEEEERQRGNFPDRFSGHQFPNYSSELNVNALLLGDSALYLCASSSRDIYTEAFFGQGTRLTVV.

The J gene is TRBJ2-5, the V gene TRBV6-1; D might be TRBD1 (7 bases). The CDR3 is 14 residues long. Germline V CDR1 and CDR2: MNHNS, SASEGT. The V end lost 7 bases, the J end lost 2 bases, and 14 bases lay between the germline ends. CDR3 nucleotides: TGTGCCAGCAACTCCCCAGGGGGGCAAGAGACCCAGTACTTC. Protein: CASNSPGGQETQYF.

CDR3 in amino acids: CASSLSPGTATF. The CDR3 DNA reads TGTGCCAGCAGCTTGAGCCCGGGGACTGCTACCTTC. This rearrangement joins TRBV7-9 to TRBJ1-2; D may be TRBD1 (5 bases). Germline V gene sequence: CDR1 SEHNR, CDR2 FQNEAQ (reference sequence). CDR3 length: 12 residues. V lost 3 bases, J lost 14 bases, and 16 bases lay in between.

The chain is built from TRBV7-6 and TRBJ2-7; 12 positions agree with TRBD2. CDR1 and CDR2 from the germline V gene are SGHVS and FNYEAQ. The J segment lost 7 bases and the V segment lost 5 bases, leaving 9 bases of the junction unmatched. CDR3 length: 15 amino acids. CDR3 nucleotide sequence: TGTGCCAGCAGCCTAACTAGCGGGGGGCTGAGTGAGCAGTACTTC. Amino acids: CASSLTSGGLSEQYF.

V gene TRBV15 combines with J gene TRBJ2-7, with 7 bases lining up with TRBD1. This CDR3 region has 16 residues. V lost 1 base, J lost 2 bases, and 8 bases stayed unmatched. The germline CDR1 and CDR2 sequences are LNHNV and YYDKDF (reference sequence). The CDR3 spells CATSRGRRDRAYEQYF. The CDR3 bases are TGTGCCACCAGCAGAGGCCGCCGGGACAGAGCCTACGAGCAGTACTTC.

The genes are TRBV2 and TRBJ2-5; unclear D gene. Germline V gene lookup returns CDR1 SNHLY and CDR2 FYNNEI. The CDR3 has 13 amino acids. The germline V and J ends were trimmed by 2 bases and 5 bases, with 9 bases remaining between them. CDR3 coding DNA: TGTGCCAGCAGTGAATGGGCAGTGGAGACCCAGTACTTC. As protein: CASSEWAVETQYF. The variable domain in full, completed from reference TRBV2 and TRBJ2-5, reads EPEVTQTPSHQVTQMGQEVILRCVPISNHLYFYWYRQILGQKVEFLVSFYNNEISEKSEIFDDQFSVERPDGSNFTLKIRSTKLEDSAMYFCASSEWAVETQYFGPGTRLLVL.

The chain employs TRBV2 and TRBJ2-5; 7 nucleotides line up with TRBD1. This CDR3 is 13 amino acids long. Germline lookup yields CDR1 SNHLY and CDR2 FYNNEI. The junction had 10 bases not matched to a gene; V was cut back by 9 bases and J by 6 bases. CDR3 sequence (DNA): TGTGCCAGTCTACAGGGGCAGTTGAAGACCCAGTACTTC. Amino acids: CASLQGQLKTQYF.

This sequence joins TRBV27 and TRBJ2-7; 7 nucleotides match TRBD2. This CDR3 spans 16 amino acids. With 6 bases clipped from V and 3 bases from J, the junction kept 14 bases outside the gene matches. CDR1 and CDR2 (germline): MNHEY, SMNVEV (reference sequence). DNA for the CDR3: TGTGCCAGCAGCCCAGTGGGCGGGGAGGGGTACTACGAGCAGTACTTC. Translation gives CASSPVGGEGYYEQYF.

V and J are TRBV18 and TRBJ2-7, with 7 bases fitting TRBD1. Germline V CDR1 and CDR2: KGHSH, LQKENI. The trim removed 2 bases at V and 0 bases at J, leaving 4 bases unmatched. This CDR3 has 15 residues. The DNA for the CDR3 is TGTGCCAGCTCACCATTGGGACAGAGCTCCTACGAGCAGTACTTC. As protein: CASSPLGQSSYEQYF. The whole variable domain, remainder taken from reference TRBV18 and TRBJ2-7, is NAGVMQNPRHLVRRRGQEARLRCSPMKGHSHVYWYRQLPEEGLKFMVYLQKENIIDESGMPKERFSAEFPKEGPSILRIQQVVRGDSAAYFCASSPLGQSSYEQYFGPGTRLTVT.

The chain joins TRBV21-1 to TRBJ2-7; TRBD2, the table's D call, was not compared with the DNA. TRBV21-1 represents a pseudogene. This CDR3 region has 13 residues. The DNA for the CDR3 is TGTGCCAGAAGAATAAACTGCACCTACGAGCAGTACTTC. Protein sequence: CARRINCTYEQYF.

The CDR3 is CASRGSGGPKNIQYF. Here the CDR3 DNA reads TGTGCCAGCCGGGGCTCCGGGGGGCCCAAAAACATTCAGTACTTC. This chain connects TRBV27 to TRBJ2-4; a possible D gene is TRBD2 (7 bases). Germline loops: CDR1 MNHEY, CDR2 SMNVEV (reference sequence). The CDR3 runs 15 residues. V shed 8 bases and J shed 2 bases, with 16 bases lying between them.

The rearrangement links TRBV19 to TRBJ2-5, with 11 bases identical to TRBD2. The CDR3 loop spans 16 amino acids. The V gene's germline CDR1 is LNHDA and CDR2 SQIVND (reference sequence). Unmatched junction bases numbered 6, after V lost 1 base and J lost 5 bases. Here the CDR3 reads CASSIGLAGGWETQYF. The CDR3 DNA is TGTGCCAGTAGTATAGGCCTAGCGGGGGGATGGGAGACCCAGTACTTC.

The chain carries TRBV6-1 and TRBJ2-1; 11 bases are a match to TRBD2. Unmatched junction bases numbered 4, after V lost 5 bases and J lost 7 bases. CDR3 length equals 14 residues. Germline CDR1 and CDR2: MNHNS and SASEGT. The CDR3 DNA reads as TGTGCCAGCAGTTTAGCGGGGGGGCTTAATGAGCAGTTCTTC. Amino acid sequence: CASSLAGGLNEQFF.

The chain employs TRBV6-1 and TRBJ2-1; D call uncertain. The CDR3 is made up of 13 amino acids. CDR1 and CDR2 from the germline V gene are MNHNS and SASEGT. The V end lost 5 bases, the J end lost 5 bases, and 10 bases lay between the germline ends. The CDR3 DNA reads TGTGCCAGCAGTTCGAGGCCGAACAATGAGCAGTTCTTC. Residues: CASSSRPNNEQFF.

The rearrangement joins TRBV5-1 to TRBJ1-6, with D perhaps matching TRBD1 (5 bases). Germline loops: CDR1 SGHRS, CDR2 YFSETQ. V lost 4 bases and J 9 bases, leaving 17 bases between the germline ends. CDR3 length equals 15 residues. In nucleotides, the CDR3 is TGCGCCAGCAGCACCAGCAGGGCGGATAGTTCACCCCTCCACTTT. This sequence encodes CASSTSRADSSPLHF.